Presented here are 11 T cell receptor beta chains from one specimen sequenced in a study of T cell responses to AZD1222 COVID-19 vaccine. Assay: immunoSEQ multiplex PCR; the TCRdb copy retains only in-frame clones and omits some. The sample carries 80,000 to 100,000 clones, about 90% recorded once. Sequenced here: peripheral blood, sampled on day 0 of MenACWY control vaccination. The receptors shown here come from an adult in good health.

This rearrangement joins TRBV13 to TRBJ2-1, with 15 bases aligning to TRBD2. V lost 3 bases and J lost 10; bases outside the gene matches: 7. Germline CDR1 is PRHDT and CDR2 is FYEKMQ (reference sequence). The length of the CDR3 is 16 residues. CDR3 protein: CASSFQGLAGGSEQFF. The CDR3 region has the DNA TGTGCCAGCAGCTTTCAGGGACTAGCGGGGGGTAGCGAGCAGTTCTTC. Combining the CDR3 with reference TRBV13 and TRBJ2-1 gives the whole variable domain AAGVIQSPRHLIKEKRETATLKCYPIPRHDTVYWYQQGPGQDPQFLISFYEKMQSDKGSIPDRFSAQQFSDYHSELNMSSLELGDSALYFCASSFQGLAGGSEQFFGPGTRLTVL.

The rearrangement links TRBV3-1 (or the pseudogene TRBV3-2) to TRBJ2-1; maybe TRBD2 (5 bases). From germline, CDR1 is LGHDT and CDR2 YNNKEL (reference sequence). The CDR3 is made up of 11 amino acids. V gave up 10 bases and J gave up 7 bases, with 11 bases separating them. The CDR3 nucleotides are TGTGCCACCGGGGTGGTAAATGAGCAGTTCTTC. The encoded protein is CATGVVNEQFF.

V usage is TRBV3-1 (or the pseudogene TRBV3-2) and J usage is TRBJ2-1, with D possibly being TRBD2 (6 bases). The CDR3 has 14 amino acids. Germline V lookup: CDR1 LGHDT, CDR2 YNNKEL (reference sequence). Trimming cost V 4 bases and J 6 bases, with 13 bases left between them. The CDR3: CASSLTAGSNEQFF. The DNA for the CDR3 is TGTGCCAGCAGCCTGACTGCGGGGTCCAATGAGCAGTTCTTC.

V is TRBV5-1 and J is TRBJ1-1; TRBD1 matches at 7 bases. The junction had 5 bases not matched to a gene; V was cut back by 4 bases and J by 2 bases. Germline-derived CDR1 and CDR2 are SGHRS and YFSETQ. The CDR3 loop spans 14 amino acids. The CDR3 here is CASSAGQANTEAFF. CDR3 nucleotide sequence: TGCGCCAGCAGCGCTGGACAGGCTAACACTGAAGCTTTCTTT.

The chain is built from TRBV13 and TRBJ1-1; 8 bases are shared with TRBD1. With V trimmed by 1 base and J by 4 bases, 5 bases remained unmatched. The length of the CDR3 is 15 residues. CDR1 is PRHDT, CDR2 FYEKMQ, per germline (reference sequence). CDR3 in amino acids: CASSLAVTGATEAFF. In nucleotides, the CDR3 is TGTGCCAGCAGCTTAGCCGTGACAGGGGCCACTGAAGCTTTCTTT.

This chain uses TRBV19 with TRBJ2-1; TRBD1 agrees at 8 bases. The CDR3 consists of 13 residues. Germline V lookup: CDR1 LNHDA, CDR2 SQIVND (reference sequence). The J segment lost 6 bases and the V segment lost 3 bases, leaving 1 base of the junction unmatched. This CDR3 reads CASSIGQGNEQFF. CDR3 in DNA: TGTGCCAGTAGTATTGGACAGGGCAATGAGCAGTTCTTC.

This chain uses TRBV5-1 with TRBJ1-1; weak D call: TRBD1 (5 bases). This CDR3 is built from 14 residues. From germline, CDR1 is SGHRS and CDR2 YFSETQ. Trimming left V 0 bases short and J 4 bases short, with 10 bases between. The CDR3 DNA follows: TGCGCCAGCAGCTTGGAACCGGGGGTCACTGAAGCTTTCTTT. This gives the protein CASSLEPGVTEAFF.

This chain connects TRBV4-3 to TRBJ1-3; D is unresolved. Trimming shortened V by 4 bases and J by 0 bases, and 10 bases separated the two germline ends. The CDR3 has 15 residues. CDR1 and CDR2 from the germline V gene are LGHNA and YSLEER. Here the CDR3 DNA reads TGCGCCAGCAGCCCGCAGAGCAGCTCTGGAAACACCATATATTTT. This encodes CASSPQSSSGNTIYF.

The chain employs TRBV2 and TRBJ1-1; TRBD1 might be the D (5 bases). CDR1 SNHLY and CDR2 FYNNEI come from the germline V gene. Trimming removed 6 bases at V and 0 bases at J, with 17 bases between. The CDR3 loop spans 16 amino acids. In DNA, the CDR3 is TGTGCCAGCAGCCTAACTACAGGTGCCATGAACACTGAAGCTTTCTTT. Encoded protein: CASSLTTGAMNTEAFF.

The chain carries TRBV2 and TRBJ2-1, with a tentative D call TRBD2 (5 bases). Trimming stripped 11 bases from V and 10 bases from J, with 9 bases between. The CDR3 contains 9 residues. CDR1 SNHLY and CDR2 FYNNEI come from the germline V gene. CDR3 region: CAGRKEQFF. The CDR3 DNA sequence: TGTGCCGGGAGAAAGGAGCAGTTCTTC.

This clone was seen once. The genes are TRBV7-3 and TRBJ2-3; 10 bases are shared with TRBD2. CDR1 is SGHTA and CDR2 is FQGTGA in the germline V gene. CDR3 length: 15 residues. Trimming removed 5 bases from V and 2 bases from J; junction bases left unmatched: 4. This CDR3 reads CASSTSGGDTDTQYF. The CDR3 DNA sequence: TGTGCCAGCAGCACAAGCGGGGGGGACACAGATACGCAGTATTTT.